The 14 T cell receptor beta chains in this list originate from one sample, sequenced in a study of patients and donors after allogeneic stem cell transplantation (dated by TCRdb to the early 2020s). The library relied on RT-PCR. The run used a NextSeq 550. TCRdb trimmed the raw reads at Q25, called clones with MiXCR and kept productive beta chains. For every CDR3 protein sequence, its rows merge into one entry that carries the most common genes and DNA. The sample table shows about a million distinct CDR3 sequences, and 18% are seen once. The top ten clonotypes cover roughly 6% of the sample. The material sequenced was blood, either unsorted or a sorted T cell fraction (not recorded which). The receptors derive from a human donor who was either an allogeneic HSCT recipient or a stem cell or donor lymphocyte infusion donor (not recorded which). It is not recorded whose cells these are; they may come from a transplant donor.

The rearrangement uses TRBV2 and TRBJ2-5, with 9 bases identical to TRBD2. The junction had 6 bases not matched to a gene; V was cut back by 2 bases and J by 5 bases. The CDR3 extends over 15 amino acids. Germline V gene lookup returns CDR1 SNHLY and CDR2 FYNNEI. The CDR3 sequence: CASSEWAGGDETQYF. Written as DNA, the CDR3 is TGTGCCAGCAGTGAATGGGCGGGAGGGGACGAGACCCAGTACTTC.

The genes are TRBV6-5 and TRBJ2-5, with D perhaps matching TRBD2 (5 bases). Germline V lookup: CDR1 MNHEY, CDR2 SVGAGI. The V end lost 0 bases, the J end lost 0 bases, and 11 bases lay between the germline ends. This CDR3 has 16 residues. The CDR3 region has the DNA TGTGCCAGCAGTTACTCCCTTCTGAGGGACCAAGAGACCCAGTACTTC. Its protein is CASSYSLLRDQETQYF.

This chain links TRBV24-1 with TRBJ2-1; tentatively, D is TRBD1 (5 bases). Germline CDR1 reads KGHDR; CDR2 reads SFDVKD. With 3 bases removed from V and 10 bases from J, the gap between germline ends came to 21 bases. CDR3 length: 16 residues. CDR3 protein: CATSDSVPGLLREQFF. The CDR3 DNA sequence: TGTGCCACCAGTGATAGCGTTCCAGGGTTGTTAAGAGAGCAGTTCTTC.

V gene TRBV12-3 or TRBV12-4 combines with J gene TRBJ2-7; D remains unclear. The CDR3 runs to 12 residues. Trimming pared 3 bases from V and 4 bases from J, leaving 7 bases between. The CDR3 DNA reads as TGTGCCAGCAGTTTTAGAATGTACGAGCAGTACTTC. This gives the protein CASSFRMYEQYF.

This clonotype was observed a few times. The chain couples TRBV12-3 or TRBV12-4 to TRBJ1-2; 9 bases are shared with TRBD1. The CDR3 covers 16 residues. The trim removed 5 bases at V and 6 bases at J, leaving 13 bases unmatched. Written as DNA, the CDR3 is TGTGCCAGCAGTGGGTACCGGGACAGGGTGAATGATGGCTACACCTTC. Translated, it gives CASSGYRDRVNDGYTF.

In this sample, this clonotype turned up a few times. This rearrangement joins TRBV24-1 to TRBJ2-7; unclear D gene. The CDR3 spans 13 residues. Germline CDR1 is KGHDR and CDR2 is SFDVKD. The ends were cut back, 6 bases at V and 3 bases at J, with 11 bases in the middle. CDR3 residues: CATSPGSLYEQYF. In DNA, the CDR3 is TGTGCCACCAGTCCAGGATCCCTCTACGAGCAGTACTTC.

This clonotype was detected only a few times. J is TRBJ2-5 and V is TRBV9; 9 bases map to TRBD2. Looked up from germline, CDR1 is SGDLS and CDR2 is YYNGEE. Trimming at V came to 0 bases and at J to 5 bases, leaving 11 bases not matched to a gene. CDR3 size: 17 residues. The CDR3 DNA reads TGTGCCAGCAGCGTAGCCGGTAGAGCGGGAGGCAGGGAGACCCAGTACTTC. This sequence encodes CASSVAGRAGGRETQYF.

V and J are TRBV10-3 and TRBJ2-7; 7 nucleotides align to TRBD2. Per germline, CDR1 ENHRY and CDR2 SYGVKD. Germline trimming cut 2 bases from V and 7 bases from J; bases unmatched to any gene: 14. This CDR3 comprises 16 residues. CDR3 protein: CAISEGADGGRYEQYF. The CDR3 nucleotides read TGTGCCATCAGTGAGGGGGCAGACGGCGGGAGATATGAGCAGTACTTC.

With regard to this clonotype: The junction does not match germline at one end; this may be a read error. This chain joins TRBV7-7 and TRBJ2-3, with 9 bases aligning to TRBD2. The CDR3 has 14 residues. Germline V gene data show CDR1 as SSHAT and CDR2 as FNYEAQ (reference sequence). CDR3 nucleotide sequence: TGTGCTAGCAGTCGCGGGGGGGAAGGAGATACGCAGTATTTT. This encodes CASSRGGEGDTQYF.

The table lists this clonotype with a few counts. V gene TRBV20-1 combines with J gene TRBJ2-1; TRBD2 matches at 7 bases. Germline CDR1 DFQATT, CDR2 SNEGSKA (reference sequence). The CDR3 runs 13 residues. V dropped 5 bases and J dropped 5; count of bases not matched to a gene: 6. The CDR3 DNA is TGCAGTGCTTATCCCGGGGGGAACAATGAGCAGTTCTTC. This translates into CSAYPGGNNEQFF.

The gene calls are TRBV7-9 and TRBJ2-5; a weak D match, TRBD1 (6 bases). Germline assignment: CDR1 SEHNR and CDR2 FQNEAQ (reference sequence). The CDR3 is made up of 14 amino acids. V dropped 6 bases and J dropped 3 bases, with 14 bases sitting between them. The CDR3 DNA follows: TGTGCCAGCAGTCCCGGGACACAGAAAGAGACCCAGTACTTC. It yields the protein CASSPGTQKETQYF.

The V call is TRBV24-1, the J call TRBJ1-5; a weak D match, TRBD1 (5 bases). The germline V and J ends were trimmed by 3 bases and 3 bases, with 11 bases remaining between them. This CDR3 is 15 amino acids long. Per the germline V gene, CDR1 is KGHDR and CDR2 is SFDVKD. The CDR3 loop reads CATSDRQGSNQPQHF. As DNA, the CDR3 is TGTGCCACCAGTGATCGTCAGGGCTCCAATCAGCCCCAGCATTTT.

V usage is TRBV7-9 and J usage is TRBJ1-2; D call uncertain. The CDR3 has 14 residues. Trimming left V 1 base short and J 7 bases short, with 13 bases between. Germline V lookup: CDR1 SEHNR, CDR2 FQNEAQ (reference sequence). This chain's CDR3 is CASSLGEGTIGYTF. CDR3 sequence (DNA): TGTGCCAGCAGCTTAGGAGAGGGAACGATTGGCTACACCTTC. The full variable domain, completed using reference TRBV7-9 and TRBJ1-2, is DTGVSQNPRHKITKRGQNVTFRCDPISEHNRLYWYRQTLGQGPEFLTYFQNEAQLEKSRLLSDRFSAERPKGSFSTLEIQRTEQGDSAMYLCASSLGEGTIGYTFGSGTRLTVV.

This clonotype was detected only a few times. The chain carries TRBV6-5 and TRBJ1-6, with TRBD1 identical over 9 bases. The CDR3 is 18 residues long. The ends lost 2 bases at V and 2 bases at J; junction bases unmatched: 7. Germline CDR1 is MNHEY and CDR2 is SVGAGI. The CDR3 loop is CASSYQAQGAAYNSPLHF. For the CDR3, the DNA is TGTGCCAGCAGTTACCAAGCACAGGGGGCGGCCTATAATTCACCCCTCCACTTT.